This T cell receptor beta chain came from a study of cytomegalovirus exposure and HLA in healthy donors. Germline V gene sequence: CDR1 WNHNN, CDR2 SYGVQD (reference sequence). The CDR3 spans 18 residues. V shed 0 bases and J shed 5 bases, with 20 bases lying between them. PCR employed 60 Vbeta and 13 Jbeta primers. The method was immunoSEQ multiplex PCR; TCRdb's version includes in-frame clones alone and lacks a portion of them. The data hold approximately 81,000 clones, with 60% to 80% observed a single time. The sample comprised PBMCs. The clonotype originates from a woman aged 50 to 60 in good health and CMV-seropositive. This chain joins TRBV10-1 and TRBJ1-5; D is unresolved. CDR3: CASSESIWRAVDYQPQHF. The CDR3, as DNA: TGCGCCAGCAGTGAGTCGATATGGCGTGCAGTAGACTATCAGCCCCAGCATTTT.